This TCR beta chain came from a study of blood T cell repertoires in COVID-19. Background on the study: The United States, Italy and Spain supplied acute and convalescent COVID-19 samples.

The data were produced by immunoSEQ multiplex PCR, yet TCRdb's version contains in-frame clones alone and is incomplete. The profile shows roughly 80,000 clones, about 83% of them singletons. V was shortened by 3 bases and J by 4 bases, with 10 bases between the two germline ends. This CDR3 comprises 14 residues. Germline CDR1 and CDR2: SGHVS and FQNEAQ. The sequenced sample was peripheral blood. The chain joins TRBV7-8 to TRBJ1-3; D may be TRBD1 (6 bases). This clonotype was obtained from a woman aged 60-75 years with acute or convalescent COVID-19. CDR3 sequence reads: CASSFAGTGNTIYF. CDR3 coding DNA: TGTGCCAGCAGCTTCGCAGGGACAGGAAACACCATATATTTT.